Sequencing of this T cell receptor (beta chain) was carried out in a study of control samples from healthy donors and cancer patients. This table comes from immunoSEQ multiplex PCR, and its TCRdb copy is limited to in-frame clones, with some not included. The sample carries 150,000 to 200,000 clones, 90% recorded once. CDR1 MDHEN and CDR2 SYDVKM come from the germline V gene. V lost 10 bases to trimming and J lost 5 bases; unmatched junction nucleotides: 10. The CDR3 sequence is 14 residues long. The chain couples TRBV28 to TRBJ2-3; 9 bases are a match to TRBD2. The specimen sequenced was blood. The source of this sequence is a woman in her forties or fifties in good health. The CDR3 sequence is CATHRAGGRDTQYF. The DNA of the CDR3 is TGTGCCACTCACAGGGCGGGGGGGCGAGATACGCAGTATTTT.